This TCR beta chain emerged from a study of cytomegalovirus exposure and HLA in healthy donors. Study-wide background: Later, an analysis reported that the 120 or so validation repertoires had used the same platform as the approximately 660 first-cohort repertoires.

This CDR3 region has 14 residues. CDR1 is MGHRA, CDR2 YSYEKL, per germline. V trimming: 3 bases; J trimming: 4 bases; junction bases outside the gene matches: 5. The method was immunoSEQ multiplex PCR; TCRdb's version includes in-frame clones alone and lacks a portion of them. Of approximately 160,000 clones in the sample, approximately 96% were seen once. Study findings and constraints: Testing in vitro showed a few CMV-associated chains specific for CMV antigens.

This clone was counted only a few times. The antigen remains undetermined. This sequence was found in a young woman in good health and CMV-seronegative. Source material: PBMCs. The V and J genes are TRBV4-1 and TRBJ1-1; 7 nucleotides line up with TRBD1. The CDR3, as DNA: TGCGCCAGCAGCCACGCAACAGGGGCCACTGAAGCTTTCTTT. Its protein is CASSHATGATEAFF.